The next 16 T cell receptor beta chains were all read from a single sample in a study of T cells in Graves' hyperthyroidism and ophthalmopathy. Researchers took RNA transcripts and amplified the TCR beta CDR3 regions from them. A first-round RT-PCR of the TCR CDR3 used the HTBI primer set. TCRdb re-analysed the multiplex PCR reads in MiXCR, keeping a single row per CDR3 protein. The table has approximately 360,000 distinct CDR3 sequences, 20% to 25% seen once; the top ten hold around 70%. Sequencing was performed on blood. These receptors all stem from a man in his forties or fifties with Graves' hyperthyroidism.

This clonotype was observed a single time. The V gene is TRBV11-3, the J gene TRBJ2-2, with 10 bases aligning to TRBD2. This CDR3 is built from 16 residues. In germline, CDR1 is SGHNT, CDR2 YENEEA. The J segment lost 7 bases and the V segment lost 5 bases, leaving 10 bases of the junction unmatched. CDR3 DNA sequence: TGTGCCAGCAGCCCTAGGGCAGCGGGAGGGGGCGGGGAGCTGTTTTTT. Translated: CASSPRAAGGGGELFF.

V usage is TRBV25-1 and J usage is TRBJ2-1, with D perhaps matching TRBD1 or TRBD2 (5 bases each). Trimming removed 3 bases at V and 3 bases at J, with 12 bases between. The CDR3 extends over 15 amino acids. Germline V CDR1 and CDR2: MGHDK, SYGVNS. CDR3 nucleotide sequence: TGTGCCAGCAGTGAGGGGCTAGCAAACTACAATGAGCAGTTCTTC. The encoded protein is CASSEGLANYNEQFF. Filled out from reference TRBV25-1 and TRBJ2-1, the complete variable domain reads EADIYQTPRYLVIGTGKKITLECSQTMGHDKMYWYQQDPGMELHLIHYSYGVNSTEKGDLSSESTVSRIRTEHFPLTLESARPSHTSQYLCASSEGLANYNEQFFGPGTRLTVL.

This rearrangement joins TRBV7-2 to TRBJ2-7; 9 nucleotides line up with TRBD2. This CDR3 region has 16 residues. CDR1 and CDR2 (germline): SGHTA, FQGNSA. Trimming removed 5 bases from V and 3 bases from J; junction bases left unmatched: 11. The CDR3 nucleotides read TGTGCCAGCAGCCAAGTCCCGCTAGCGGGACTCTACGAGCAGTACTTC. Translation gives CASSQVPLAGLYEQYF.

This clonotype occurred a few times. The CDR3 here is CSARRILLGAKNIQYF. The CDR3 DNA follows: TGCAGTGCTAGGAGAATTCTGCTGGGTGCCAAAAACATTCAGTACTTC. This chain joins TRBV20-1 and TRBJ2-4, with D uncertain. The germline CDR1 and CDR2 sequences are DFQATT and SNEGSKA (reference sequence). Trimming cost V 3 bases and J 1 base, with 16 bases left between them. This CDR3 contains 16 residues.

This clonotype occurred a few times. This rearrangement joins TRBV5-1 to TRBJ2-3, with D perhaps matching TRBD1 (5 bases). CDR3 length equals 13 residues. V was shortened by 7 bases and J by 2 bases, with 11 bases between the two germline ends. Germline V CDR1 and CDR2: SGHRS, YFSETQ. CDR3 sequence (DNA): TGCGCCAGCGGCGAGACAGTCACAGATACGCAGTATTTT. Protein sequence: CASGETVTDTQYF. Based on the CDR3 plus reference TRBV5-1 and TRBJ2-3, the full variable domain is KAGVTQTPRYLIKTRGQQVTLSCSPISGHRSVSWYQQTPGQGLQFLFEYFSETQRNKGNFPGRFSGRQFSNSRSEMNVSTLELGDSALYLCASGETVTDTQYFGPGTRLTVL.

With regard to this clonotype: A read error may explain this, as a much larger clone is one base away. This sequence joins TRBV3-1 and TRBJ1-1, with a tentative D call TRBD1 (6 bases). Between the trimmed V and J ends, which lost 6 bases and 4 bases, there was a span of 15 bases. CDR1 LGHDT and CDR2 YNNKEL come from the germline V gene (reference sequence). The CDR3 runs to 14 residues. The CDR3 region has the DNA TGTGCCAGCAGGAGGACAGAGCTTTTCACTGAAGCTTTCTTT. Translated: CASRRTELFTEAFF.

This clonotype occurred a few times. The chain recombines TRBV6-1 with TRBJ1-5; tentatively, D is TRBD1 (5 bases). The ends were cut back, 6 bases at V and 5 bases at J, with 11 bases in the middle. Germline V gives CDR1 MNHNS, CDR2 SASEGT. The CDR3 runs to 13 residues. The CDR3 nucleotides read TGTGCCAGCAGCTGGGGGACTTATCAGCCCCAGCATTTT. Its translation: CASSWGTYQPQHF.

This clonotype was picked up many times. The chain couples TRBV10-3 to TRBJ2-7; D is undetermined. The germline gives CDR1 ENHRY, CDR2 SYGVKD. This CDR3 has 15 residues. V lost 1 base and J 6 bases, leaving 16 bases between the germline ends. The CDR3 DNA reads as TGTGCCATCAGTGAGTTACTTGGGTCTCTGGCCGAGCAGTACTTC. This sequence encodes CAISELLGSLAEQYF.

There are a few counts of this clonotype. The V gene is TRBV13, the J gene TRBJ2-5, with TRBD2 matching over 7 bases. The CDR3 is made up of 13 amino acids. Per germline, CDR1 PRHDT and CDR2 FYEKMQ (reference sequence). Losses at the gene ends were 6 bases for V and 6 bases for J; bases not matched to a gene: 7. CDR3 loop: CASSPSGEQTQYF. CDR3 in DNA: TGTGCCAGCAGTCCAAGCGGGGAACAGACCCAGTACTTC.

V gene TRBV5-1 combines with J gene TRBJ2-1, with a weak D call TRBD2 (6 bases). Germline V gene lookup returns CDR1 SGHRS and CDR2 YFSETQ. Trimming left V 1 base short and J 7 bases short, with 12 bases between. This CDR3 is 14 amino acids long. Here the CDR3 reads CASSLSEGRNEQFF. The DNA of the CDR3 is TGCGCCAGCAGCTTGTCAGAGGGGAGGAATGAGCAGTTCTTC.

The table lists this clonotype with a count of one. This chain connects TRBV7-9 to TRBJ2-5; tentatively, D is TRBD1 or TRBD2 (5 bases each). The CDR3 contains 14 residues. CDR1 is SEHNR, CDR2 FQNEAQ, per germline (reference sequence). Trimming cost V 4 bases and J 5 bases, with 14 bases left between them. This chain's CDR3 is CASSSEWGSETQYF. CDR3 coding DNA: TGTGCCAGCAGCTCGGAATGGGGGTCGGAGACCCAGTACTTC.

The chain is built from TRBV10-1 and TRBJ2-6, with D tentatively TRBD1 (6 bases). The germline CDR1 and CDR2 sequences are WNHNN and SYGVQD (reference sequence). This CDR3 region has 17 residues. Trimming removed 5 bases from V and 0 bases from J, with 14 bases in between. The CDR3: CASSKGQGRSGANVLTF. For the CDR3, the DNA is TGCGCCAGCAGTAAGGGGCAGGGGCGCTCTGGGGCCAACGTCCTGACTTTC.

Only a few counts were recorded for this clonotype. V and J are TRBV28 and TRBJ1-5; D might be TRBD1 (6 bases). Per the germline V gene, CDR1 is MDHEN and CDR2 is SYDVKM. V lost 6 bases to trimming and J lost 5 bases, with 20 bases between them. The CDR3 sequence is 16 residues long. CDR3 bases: TGTGCCAGCAGCATTTACCACGGACAGACCTATCAGCCCCAGCATTTT. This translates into CASSIYHGQTYQPQHF.

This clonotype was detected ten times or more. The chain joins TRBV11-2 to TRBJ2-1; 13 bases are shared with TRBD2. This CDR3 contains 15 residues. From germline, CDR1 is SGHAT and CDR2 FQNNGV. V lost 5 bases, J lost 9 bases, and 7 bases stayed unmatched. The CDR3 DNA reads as TGTGCCAGCAGCGCAACTAGCGGGAGGGCCTTTGAGCAGTTCTTC. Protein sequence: CASSATSGRAFEQFF.

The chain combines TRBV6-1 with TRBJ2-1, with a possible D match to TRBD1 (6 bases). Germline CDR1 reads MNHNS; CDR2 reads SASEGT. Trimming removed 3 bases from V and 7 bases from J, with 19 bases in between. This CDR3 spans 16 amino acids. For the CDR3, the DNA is TGTGCCAGCAGTGAGCCGGACAGACTCAAAGGGAATGAGCAGTTCTTC. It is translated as CASSEPDRLKGNEQFF.

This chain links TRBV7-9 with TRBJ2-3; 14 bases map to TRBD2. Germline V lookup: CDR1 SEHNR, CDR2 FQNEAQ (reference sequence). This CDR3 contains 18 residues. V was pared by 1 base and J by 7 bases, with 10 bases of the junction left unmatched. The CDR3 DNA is TGTGCCAGCAGCTTAGAGCGTGGGACTAGCGGGAGACTGTATACGCAGTATTTT. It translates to CASSLERGTSGRLYTQYF.